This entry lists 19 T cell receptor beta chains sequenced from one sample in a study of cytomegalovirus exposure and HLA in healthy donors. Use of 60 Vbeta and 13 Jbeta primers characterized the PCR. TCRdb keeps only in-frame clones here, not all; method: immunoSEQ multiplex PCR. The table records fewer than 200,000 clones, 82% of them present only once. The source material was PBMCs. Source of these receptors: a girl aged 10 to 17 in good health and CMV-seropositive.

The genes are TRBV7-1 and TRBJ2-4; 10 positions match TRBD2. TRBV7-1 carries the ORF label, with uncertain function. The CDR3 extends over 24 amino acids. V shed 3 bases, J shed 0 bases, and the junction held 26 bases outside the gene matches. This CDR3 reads CASSSPVETAGGNSVGLAKNIQYF. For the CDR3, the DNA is TGTGCCAGCAGCTCCCCAGTGGAGACAGCGGGGGGGAATAGCGTGGGACTAGCCAAAAACATTCAGTACTTC.

The CDR3: CASSSDRATQYF. The CDR3 DNA is TGTGCCAGCAGCTCCGACAGAGCGACCCAGTACTTC. The chain couples TRBV7-6 to TRBJ2-5; a weak D match, TRBD1 (5 bases). The germline CDR1 and CDR2 sequences are SGHVS and FNYEAQ. This CDR3 region has 12 residues. The V end lost 4 bases, the J end lost 7 bases, and 10 bases lay between the germline ends. The variable domain in full, completed from reference TRBV7-6 and TRBJ2-5, reads GAGVSQSPRYKVTKRGQDVALRCDPISGHVSLYWYRQALGQGPEFLTYFNYEAQQDKSGLPNDRFSAERPEGSISTLTIQRTEQRDSAMYRCASSSDRATQYFGPGTRLLVL.

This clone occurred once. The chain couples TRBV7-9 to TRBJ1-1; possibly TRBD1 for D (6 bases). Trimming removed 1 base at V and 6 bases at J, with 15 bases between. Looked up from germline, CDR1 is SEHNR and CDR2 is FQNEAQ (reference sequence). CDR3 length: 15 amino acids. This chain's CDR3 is CASSLVGGRQPEAFF. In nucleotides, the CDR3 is TGTGCCAGCAGCTTAGTAGGGGGTCGACAGCCTGAAGCTTTCTTT.

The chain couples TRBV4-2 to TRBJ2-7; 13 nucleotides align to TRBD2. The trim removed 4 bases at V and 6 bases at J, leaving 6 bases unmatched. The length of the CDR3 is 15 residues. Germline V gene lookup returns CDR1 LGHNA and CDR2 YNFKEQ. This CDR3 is CASSPGLAGHAEQYF. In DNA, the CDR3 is TGTGCCAGCAGCCCGGGACTAGCGGGACATGCCGAGCAGTACTTC.

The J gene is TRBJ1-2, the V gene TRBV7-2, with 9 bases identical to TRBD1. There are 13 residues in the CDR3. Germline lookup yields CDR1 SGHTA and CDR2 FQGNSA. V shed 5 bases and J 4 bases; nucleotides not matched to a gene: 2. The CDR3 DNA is TGTGCCAGCAGCGCGGGACAGGGCTATGGCTACACCTTC. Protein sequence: CASSAGQGYGYTF.

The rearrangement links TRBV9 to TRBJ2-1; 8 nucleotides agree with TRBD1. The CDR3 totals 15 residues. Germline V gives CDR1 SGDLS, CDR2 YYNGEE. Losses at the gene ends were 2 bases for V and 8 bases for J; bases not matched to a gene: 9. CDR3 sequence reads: CASSVAGGPEDEQFF. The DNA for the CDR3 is TGTGCCAGCAGCGTCGCAGGGGGCCCTGAGGATGAGCAGTTCTTC.

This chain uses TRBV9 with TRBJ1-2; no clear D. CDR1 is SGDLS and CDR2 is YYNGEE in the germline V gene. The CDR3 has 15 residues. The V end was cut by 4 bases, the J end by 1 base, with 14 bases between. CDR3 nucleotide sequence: TGTGCCAGCAGCCCTGGCGACACCAGTAACTATGGCTACACCTTC. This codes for CASSPGDTSNYGYTF.

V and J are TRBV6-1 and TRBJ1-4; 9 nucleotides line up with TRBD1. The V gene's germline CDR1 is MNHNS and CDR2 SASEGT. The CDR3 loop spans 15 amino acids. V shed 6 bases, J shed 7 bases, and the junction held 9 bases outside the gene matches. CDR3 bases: TGTGCCAGCAGCGGAATCGGGACAGGGAGTGAAAAACTGTTTTTT. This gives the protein CASSGIGTGSEKLFF.

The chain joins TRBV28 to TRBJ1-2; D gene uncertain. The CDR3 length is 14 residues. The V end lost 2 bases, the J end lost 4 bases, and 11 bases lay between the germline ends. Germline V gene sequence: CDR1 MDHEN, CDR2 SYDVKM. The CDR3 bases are TGTGCCAGCAGTTTAGGTGGTACGGGCTATGGCTACACCTTC. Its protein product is CASSLGGTGYGYTF.

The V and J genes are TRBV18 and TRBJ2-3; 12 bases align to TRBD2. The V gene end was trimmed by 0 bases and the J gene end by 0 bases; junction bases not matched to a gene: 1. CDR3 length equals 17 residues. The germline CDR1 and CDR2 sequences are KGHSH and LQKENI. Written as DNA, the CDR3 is TGTGCCAGCTCACCACCCGGGACTAGCGGGAGCACAGATACGCAGTATTTT. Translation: CASSPPGTSGSTDTQYF. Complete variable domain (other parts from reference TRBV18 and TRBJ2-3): NAGVMQNPRHLVRRRGQEARLRCSPMKGHSHVYWYRQLPEEGLKFMVYLQKENIIDESGMPKERFSAEFPKEGPSILRIQQVVRGDSAAYFCASSPPGTSGSTDTQYFGPGTRLTVL.

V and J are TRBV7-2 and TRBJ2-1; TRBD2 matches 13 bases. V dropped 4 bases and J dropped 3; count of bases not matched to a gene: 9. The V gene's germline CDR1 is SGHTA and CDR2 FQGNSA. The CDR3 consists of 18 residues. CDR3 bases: TGTGCCAGCAGCTCCCCGGGGACTAGCGGGGTCCGCTACAATGAGCAGTTCTTC. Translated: CASSSPGTSGVRYNEQFF.

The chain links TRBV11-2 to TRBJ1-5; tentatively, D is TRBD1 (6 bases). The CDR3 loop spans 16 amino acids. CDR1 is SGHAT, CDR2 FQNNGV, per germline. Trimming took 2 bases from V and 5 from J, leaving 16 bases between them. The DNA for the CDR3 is TGTGCCAGCAGCTTATCTCCCGGGAGGGGGGATCAGCCCCAGCATTTT. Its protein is CASSLSPGRGDQPQHF.

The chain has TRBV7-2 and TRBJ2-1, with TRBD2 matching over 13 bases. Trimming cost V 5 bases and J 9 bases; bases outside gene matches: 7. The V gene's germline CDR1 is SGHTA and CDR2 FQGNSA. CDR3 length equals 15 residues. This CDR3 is CASSLTSGGAGEQFF. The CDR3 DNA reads TGTGCCAGCAGCCTTACTAGCGGGGGGGCCGGTGAGCAGTTCTTC.

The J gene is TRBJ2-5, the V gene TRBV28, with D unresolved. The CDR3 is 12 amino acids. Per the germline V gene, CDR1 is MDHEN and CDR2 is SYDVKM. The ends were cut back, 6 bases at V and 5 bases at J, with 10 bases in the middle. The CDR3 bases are TGTGCCAGCAGACCTGCCGGGGAGACCCAGTACTTC. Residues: CASRPAGETQYF.

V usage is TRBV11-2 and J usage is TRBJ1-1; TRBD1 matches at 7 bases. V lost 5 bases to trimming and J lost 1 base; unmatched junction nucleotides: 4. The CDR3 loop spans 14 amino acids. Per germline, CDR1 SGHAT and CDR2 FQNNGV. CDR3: CASSRTGRNTEAFF. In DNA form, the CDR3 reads TGTGCCAGCAGCCGGACAGGAAGGAACACTGAAGCTTTCTTT.

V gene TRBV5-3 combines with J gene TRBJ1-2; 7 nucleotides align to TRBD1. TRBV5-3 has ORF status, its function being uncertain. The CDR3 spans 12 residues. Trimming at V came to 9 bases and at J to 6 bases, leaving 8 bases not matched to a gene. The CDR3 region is CATRCQGDGYTF. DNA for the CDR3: TGTGCCACCCGGTGTCAGGGGGATGGCTACACCTTC.

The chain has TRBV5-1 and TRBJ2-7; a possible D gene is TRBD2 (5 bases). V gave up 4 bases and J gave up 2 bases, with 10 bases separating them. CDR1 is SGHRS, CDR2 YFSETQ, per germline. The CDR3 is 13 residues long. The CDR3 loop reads CASSQPGTYEQYF. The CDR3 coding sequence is TGCGCCAGCAGCCAACCGGGGACCTACGAGCAGTACTTC.

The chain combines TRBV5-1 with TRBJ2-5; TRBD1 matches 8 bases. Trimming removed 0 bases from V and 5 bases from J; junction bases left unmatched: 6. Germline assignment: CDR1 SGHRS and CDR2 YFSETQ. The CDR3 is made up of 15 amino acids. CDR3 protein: CASSLGTGSGETQYF. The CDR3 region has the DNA TGCGCCAGCAGCTTGGGGACAGGGAGTGGGGAGACCCAGTACTTC.

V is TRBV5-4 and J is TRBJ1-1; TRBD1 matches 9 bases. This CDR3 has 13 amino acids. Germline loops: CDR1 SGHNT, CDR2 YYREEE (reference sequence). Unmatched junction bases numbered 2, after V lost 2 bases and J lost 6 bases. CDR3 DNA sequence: TGTGCCAGCAGCTTTCGGGACAGGGCTGAAGCTTTCTTT. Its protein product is CASSFRDRAEAFF.